Listed below are T cell receptor beta chains from one sample, sequenced in a study of early T cells in non-severe SARS-CoV-2 infection. TCRdb fed the 5' RACE reads into MiXCR, producing one record per CDR3 protein. The sample yields 80,000 to 95,000 distinct CDR3 sequences, about 13% seen once. Specimen: whole blood. All receptors derive from an adult who was a healthcare worker with PCR-confirmed SARS-CoV-2 infection or an uninfected control (not recorded which). CDR3s include the opening cysteine and the closing phenylalanine or tryptophan. Each record gives: D gene, V gene, J gene, clone size, CDR3 protein, CDR3 DNA. A D gene is named only where the DNA matches it firmly. A row's size may be missing; if present it is once, few, many or a size class.

d_gene: .
v_gene: TRBV9
j_gene: TRBJ2-7
abundance: .
CDR3aa: CAGSEGVSSYEQYF
CDR3nt: TGTGCCGGCAGCGAGGGGGTAAGCTCCTACGAGCAGTACTTC

d_gene: TRBD1
v_gene: TRBV19
j_gene: TRBJ2-7
abundance: .
CDR3aa: CASSRLQGANFYEQYF
CDR3nt: TGTGCCAGTAGTAGATTACAGGGGGCGAACTTTTACGAGCAGTACTTC

d_gene: .
v_gene: TRBV7-2
j_gene: TRBJ2-7
abundance: few
CDR3aa: CASSSQMVPGTGAYEQYF
CDR3nt: TGTGCCAGCAGCTCCCAGATGGTTCCCGGGACGGGAGCCTACGAGCAGTACTTC

d_gene: TRBD1
v_gene: TRBV3-1
j_gene: TRBJ1-2
abundance: .
CDR3aa: CASSPQGGGYTF
CDR3nt: TGTGCCAGCAGCCCCCAGGGGGGTGGCTACACCTTC

d_gene: TRBD1
v_gene: TRBV7-8
j_gene: TRBJ1-4
abundance: many
CDR3aa: CASSQQQGFGEKLFF
CDR3nt: TGTGCCAGCAGCCAACAACAGGGGTTTGGAGAAAAACTGTTTTTT

d_gene: TRBD2
v_gene: TRBV25-1
j_gene: TRBJ2-1
abundance: many
CDR3aa: CASQRGSSYNEQFF
CDR3nt: TGTGCCAGCCAGCGGGGGTCCTCCTACAATGAGCAGTTCTTC

d_gene: TRBD1
v_gene: TRBV6-6
j_gene: TRBJ2-2
abundance: many
CDR3aa: CASSFGQGAGELFF
CDR3nt: TGTGCCAGCAGTTTCGGACAGGGAGCCGGGGAGCTGTTTTTT

d_gene: TRBD1
v_gene: TRBV20-1
j_gene: TRBJ1-6
abundance: few
CDR3aa: CSARPGTGGTSPLHF
CDR3nt: TGCAGTGCTAGACCCGGGACAGGGGGTACTTCACCCCTCCACTTT

d_gene: .
v_gene: TRBV30
j_gene: TRBJ1-1
abundance: many
CDR3aa: CAWSVRWGTEAFF
CDR3nt: TGTGCCTGGAGTGTAAGGTGGGGGACTGAAGCTTTCTTT

d_gene: TRBD2
v_gene: TRBV11-2
j_gene: TRBJ2-7
abundance: many
CDR3aa: CASSLTSGNSYEQYF
CDR3nt: TGTGCCAGCAGCTTAACTAGCGGAAACTCCTACGAGCAGTACTTC

d_gene: TRBD1
v_gene: TRBV4-3
j_gene: TRBJ2-1
abundance: many
CDR3aa: CASSQADGQDNEQFF
CDR3nt: TGCGCCAGCAGCCAAGCCGATGGACAGGACAATGAGCAGTTCTTC

d_gene: .
v_gene: TRBV7-2
j_gene: TRBJ2-3
abundance: many
CDR3aa: CASSTTGGFDTQYF
CDR3nt: TGTGCCAGCAGTACGACAGGTGGATTTGATACGCAGTATTTT

d_gene: TRBD1
v_gene: TRBV9
j_gene: TRBJ2-2
abundance: .
CDR3aa: CASSGDRGSAGELFF
CDR3nt: TGTGCCAGCAGCGGGGACAGGGGGTCGGCCGGGGAGCTGTTTTTT

d_gene: .
v_gene: TRBV4-1
j_gene: TRBJ1-1
abundance: .
CDR3aa: CASSRKQEAFF
CDR3nt: TGCGCCAGCAGCCGAAAGCAAGAAGCTTTCTTT

d_gene: TRBD2
v_gene: TRBV14
j_gene: TRBJ2-7
abundance: many
CDR3aa: CASSQGLAGEQYF
CDR3nt: TGTGCCAGCAGCCAAGGACTAGCGGGGGAGCAGTACTTC

d_gene: .
v_gene: TRBV7-9
j_gene: TRBJ2-2
abundance: few
CDR3aa: CASSLGGLVTGELFF
CDR3nt: TGTGCCAGCAGCTTAGGTGGACTCGTCACCGGGGAGCTGTTTTTT

d_gene: .
v_gene: TRBV20-1
j_gene: TRBJ2-5
abundance: many
CDR3aa: CSARLIRETQYF
CDR3nt: TGCAGTGCTAGATTAATAAGAGAGACCCAGTACTTC

d_gene: .
v_gene: TRBV2
j_gene: TRBJ2-1
abundance: .
CDR3aa: CASSDPFGEQFF
CDR3nt: TGTGCCAGCAGTGACCCGTTCGGAGAGCAGTTCTTC

d_gene: .
v_gene: TRBV20-1
j_gene: TRBJ1-5
abundance: .
CDR3aa: CSARDLGAGNQPQHF
CDR3nt: TGCAGTGCTAGAGATCTAGGGGCAGGGAATCAGCCCCAGCATTTT

d_gene: .
v_gene: TRBV20-1
j_gene: TRBJ2-7
abundance: .
CDR3aa: CSARDYNYEQYF
CDR3nt: TGCAGTGCTAGAGATTACAACTACGAGCAGTACTTC

d_gene: .
v_gene: TRBV12-3/TRBV12-4
j_gene: TRBJ2-3
abundance: few
CDR3aa: CASTRGGRSDTQYF
CDR3nt: TGTGCCAGCACCAGGGGGGGTCGAAGCGATACGCAGTATTTT

d_gene: .
v_gene: TRBV7-2
j_gene: TRBJ1-3
abundance: many
CDR3aa: CASSPQGMLNTIYF
CDR3nt: TGTGCCAGCAGCCCCCAGGGAATGTTAAACACCATATATTTT

d_gene: .
v_gene: TRBV20-1
j_gene: TRBJ2-7
abundance: few
CDR3aa: CSARDPLYEQYF
CDR3nt: TGCAGTGCTAGAGATCCCCTCTACGAGCAGTACTTC

d_gene: .
v_gene: TRBV12-3/TRBV12-4
j_gene: TRBJ2-3
abundance: few
CDR3aa: CASSQGSSTDTQYF
CDR3nt: TGTGCCAGCAGTCAGGGGTCAAGCACAGATACGCAGTATTTT

d_gene: TRBD1
v_gene: TRBV19
j_gene: TRBJ2-2
abundance: few
CDR3aa: CASRLQGANTGELFF
CDR3nt: TGTGCCAGTAGGCTACAGGGGGCGAACACCGGGGAGCTGTTTTTT

d_gene: .
v_gene: TRBV11-2
j_gene: TRBJ1-3
abundance: many
CDR3aa: CASSLPGAENTIYF
CDR3nt: TGTGCCAGCAGCTTACCAGGAGCTGAAAACACCATATATTTT

d_gene: TRBD1
v_gene: TRBV19
j_gene: TRBJ2-2
abundance: .
CDR3aa: CASSRQGGGTGELFF
CDR3nt: TGTGCCAGTAGTAGACAGGGTGGAGGAACCGGGGAGCTGTTTTTT

d_gene: .
v_gene: TRBV5-1
j_gene: TRBJ1-1
abundance: few
CDR3aa: CASCWDPGELVIAEAFF
CDR3nt: TGCGCCAGCTGTTGGGACCCGGGGGAATTAGTGATCGCTGAAGCTTTCTTT

d_gene: TRBD2
v_gene: TRBV11-2
j_gene: TRBJ2-3
abundance: many
CDR3aa: CASSFPRTSGGDTQYF
CDR3nt: TGTGCCAGCAGCTTCCCCCGGACTAGCGGGGGGGATACGCAGTATTTT

d_gene: TRBD1
v_gene: TRBV11-1
j_gene: TRBJ2-1
abundance: many
CDR3aa: CASSSGPGQGWSNEQFF
CDR3nt: TGTGCCAGCAGTTCCGGCCCGGGACAGGGGTGGTCGAATGAGCAGTTCTTC

d_gene: .
v_gene: TRBV3-1
j_gene: TRBJ1-6
abundance: many
CDR3aa: CASSQAPLGPLHF
CDR3nt: TGTGCCAGCAGCCAAGCCCCGCTCGGACCCCTCCACTTT

d_gene: TRBD1
v_gene: TRBV12-3/TRBV12-4
j_gene: TRBJ1-5
abundance: .
CDR3aa: CASSHWDRGDQPQHF
CDR3nt: TGTGCCAGCAGTCACTGGGACAGGGGAGATCAGCCCCAGCATTTT

d_gene: TRBD1
v_gene: TRBV4-2
j_gene: TRBJ2-3
abundance: medium-sized
CDR3aa: CASSPERDRGTDTQYF
CDR3nt: TGTGCCAGCAGCCCCGAGAGAGACAGGGGCACAGATACGCAGTATTTT

d_gene: .
v_gene: TRBV12-3/TRBV12-4
j_gene: TRBJ1-1
abundance: .
CDR3aa: CASRTPTNTEAFF
CDR3nt: TGTGCCAGCAGAACCCCTACGAACACTGAAGCTTTCTTT

d_gene: TRBD2
v_gene: TRBV6-6
j_gene: TRBJ2-7
abundance: many
CDR3aa: CASSYSDSGSFYEQYF
CDR3nt: TGTGCCAGCAGTTACTCCGACAGCGGGAGTTTCTACGAGCAGTACTTC

d_gene: .
v_gene: TRBV7-2
j_gene: TRBJ1-1
abundance: few
CDR3aa: CASSFTVNTEAFF
CDR3nt: TGTGCCAGCAGCTTTACGGTGAACACTGAAGCTTTCTTT

d_gene: TRBD1
v_gene: TRBV11-2
j_gene: TRBJ2-6
abundance: .
CDR3aa: CASSPLRDSLSGANVLTF
CDR3nt: TGTGCCAGCAGCCCCCTCCGGGACAGCCTCTCTGGGGCCAACGTCCTGACTTTC

d_gene: .
v_gene: TRBV7-9
j_gene: TRBJ2-5
abundance: .
CDR3aa: CASRLVQETQYF
CDR3nt: TGTGCCAGCAGACTAGTACAAGAGACCCAGTACTTC

d_gene: .
v_gene: TRBV27
j_gene: TRBJ2-1
abundance: few
CDR3aa: CASSLGIGRNNEQFF
CDR3nt: TGTGCCAGCAGTTTGGGGATAGGGAGGAACAATGAGCAGTTCTTC

d_gene: .
v_gene: TRBV5-1
j_gene: TRBJ2-3
abundance: many
CDR3aa: CASSPSTRSTDTQYF
CDR3nt: TGCGCCAGCAGCCCGAGTACGCGGTCCACCGATACGCAGTATTTT

d_gene: .
v_gene: TRBV29-1
j_gene: TRBJ2-7
abundance: few
CDR3aa: CSVTGTLYEQYF
CDR3nt: TGCAGCGTTACCGGGACGCTGTACGAGCAGTACTTC

d_gene: .
v_gene: TRBV19
j_gene: TRBJ1-2
abundance: .
CDR3aa: CASSIRGAWSDGYTF
CDR3nt: TGTGCCAGTAGCATCCGGGGGGCGTGGAGTGATGGCTACACCTTC

d_gene: TRBD2
v_gene: TRBV7-8
j_gene: TRBJ2-3
abundance: .
CDR3aa: CASSSASSGGTDTQYF
CDR3nt: TGTGCCAGCAGCTCAGCATCTAGCGGGGGCACAGATACGCAGTATTTT

d_gene: .
v_gene: TRBV29-1
j_gene: TRBJ2-7
abundance: .
CDR3aa: CSVMPGDYEQYF
CDR3nt: TGCAGCGTGATGCCAGGGGACTACGAGCAGTACTTC